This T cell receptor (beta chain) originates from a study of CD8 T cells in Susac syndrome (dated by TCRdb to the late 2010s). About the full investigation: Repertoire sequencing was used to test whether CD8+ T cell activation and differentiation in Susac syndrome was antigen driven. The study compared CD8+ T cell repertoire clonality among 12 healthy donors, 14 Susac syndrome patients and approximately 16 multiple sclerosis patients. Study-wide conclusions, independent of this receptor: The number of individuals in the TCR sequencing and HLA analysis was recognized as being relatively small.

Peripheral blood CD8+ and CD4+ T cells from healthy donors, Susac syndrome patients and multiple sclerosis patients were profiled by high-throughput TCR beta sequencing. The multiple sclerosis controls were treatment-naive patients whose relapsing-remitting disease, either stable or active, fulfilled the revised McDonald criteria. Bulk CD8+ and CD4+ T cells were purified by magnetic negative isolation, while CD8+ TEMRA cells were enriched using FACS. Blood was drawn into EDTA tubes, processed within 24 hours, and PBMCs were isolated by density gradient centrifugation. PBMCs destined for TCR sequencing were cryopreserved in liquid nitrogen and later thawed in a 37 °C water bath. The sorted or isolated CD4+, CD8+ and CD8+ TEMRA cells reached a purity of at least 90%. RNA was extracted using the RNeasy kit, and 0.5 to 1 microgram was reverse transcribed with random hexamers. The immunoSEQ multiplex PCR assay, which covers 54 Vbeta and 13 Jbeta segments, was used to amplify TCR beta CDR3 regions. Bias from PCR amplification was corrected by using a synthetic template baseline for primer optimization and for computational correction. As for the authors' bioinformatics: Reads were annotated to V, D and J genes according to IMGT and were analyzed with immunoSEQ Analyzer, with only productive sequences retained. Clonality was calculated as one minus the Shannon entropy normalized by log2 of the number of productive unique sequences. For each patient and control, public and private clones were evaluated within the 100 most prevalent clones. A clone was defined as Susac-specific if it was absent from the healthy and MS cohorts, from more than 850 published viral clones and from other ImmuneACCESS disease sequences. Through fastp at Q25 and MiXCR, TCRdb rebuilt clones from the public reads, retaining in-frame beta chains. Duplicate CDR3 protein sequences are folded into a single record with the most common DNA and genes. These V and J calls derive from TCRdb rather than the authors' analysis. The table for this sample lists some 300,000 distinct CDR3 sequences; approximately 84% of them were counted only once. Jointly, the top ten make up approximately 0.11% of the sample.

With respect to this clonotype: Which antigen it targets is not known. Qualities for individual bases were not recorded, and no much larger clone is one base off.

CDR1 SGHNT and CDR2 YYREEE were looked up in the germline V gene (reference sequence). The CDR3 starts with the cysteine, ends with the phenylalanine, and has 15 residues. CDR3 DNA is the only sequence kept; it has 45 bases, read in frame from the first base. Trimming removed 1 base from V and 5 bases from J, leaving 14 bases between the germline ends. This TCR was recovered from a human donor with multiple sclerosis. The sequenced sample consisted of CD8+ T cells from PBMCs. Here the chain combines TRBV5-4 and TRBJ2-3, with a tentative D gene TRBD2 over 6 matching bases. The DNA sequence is TGTGCCAGCAGCTTGAAACGGGAGTCCGGAGATACGCAGTATTTT. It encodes CASSLKRESGDTQYF.